The following is a TCR beta chain sequence with its context. Its target is unknown. This sample is drawn from a study of cytomegalovirus exposure and HLA in healthy donors. The study, taken as a whole, reports: According to an earlier analysis, most TCR beta V segments yielded productive rearrangements about 90% or about 30% of the time.

The donors were healthy bone marrow donors. Primers: 60 Vbeta forward and 13 Jbeta reverse. The data were produced by immunoSEQ multiplex PCR, yet TCRdb's version contains in-frame clones alone and is incomplete. Here the sample spans approximately 130,000 clones, around 81% being singletons. V gave up 6 bases and J gave up 7 bases, with 15 bases separating them. From germline, CDR1 is MNHEY and CDR2 SVGAGI. CDR3 length: 13 residues. The V call is TRBV6-5, the J call TRBJ2-5; D perhaps matches TRBD1 (6 bases). This clonotype originated in a woman aged 40 to 50 in good health and CMV-seronegative. The sample consisted of PBMCs. The CDR3 nucleotides are TGTGCCAGCAGACCACAGGGCTGGGGGACCCAGTACTTC. Translation gives CASRPQGWGTQYF.